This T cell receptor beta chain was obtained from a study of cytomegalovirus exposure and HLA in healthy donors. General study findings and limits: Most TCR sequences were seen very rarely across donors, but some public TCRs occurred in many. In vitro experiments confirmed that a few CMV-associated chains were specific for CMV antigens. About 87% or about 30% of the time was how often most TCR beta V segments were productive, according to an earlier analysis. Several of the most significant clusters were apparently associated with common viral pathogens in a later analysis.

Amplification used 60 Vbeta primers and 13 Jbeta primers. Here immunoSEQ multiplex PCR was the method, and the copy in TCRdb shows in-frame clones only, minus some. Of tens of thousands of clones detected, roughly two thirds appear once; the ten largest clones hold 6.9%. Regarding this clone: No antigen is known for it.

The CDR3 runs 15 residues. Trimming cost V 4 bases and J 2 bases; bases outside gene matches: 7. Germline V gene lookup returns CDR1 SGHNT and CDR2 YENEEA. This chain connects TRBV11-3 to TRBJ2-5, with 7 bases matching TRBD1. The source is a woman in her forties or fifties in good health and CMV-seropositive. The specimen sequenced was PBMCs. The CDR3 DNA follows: TGTGCCAGCAGCTCCTCCGGGACAGAACAAGAGACCCAGTACTTC. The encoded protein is CASSSSGTEQETQYF.